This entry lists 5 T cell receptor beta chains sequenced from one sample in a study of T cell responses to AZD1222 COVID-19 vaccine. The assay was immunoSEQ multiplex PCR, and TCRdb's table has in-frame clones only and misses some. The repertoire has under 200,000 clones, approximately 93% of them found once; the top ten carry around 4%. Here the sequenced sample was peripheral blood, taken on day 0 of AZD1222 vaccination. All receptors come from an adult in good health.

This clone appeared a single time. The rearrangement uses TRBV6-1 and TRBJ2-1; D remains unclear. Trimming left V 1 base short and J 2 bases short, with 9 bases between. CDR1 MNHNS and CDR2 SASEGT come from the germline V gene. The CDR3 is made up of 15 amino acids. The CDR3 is CASSEDLAAYNEQFF. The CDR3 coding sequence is TGTGCCAGCAGTGAAGATCTTGCAGCCTACAATGAGCAGTTCTTC.

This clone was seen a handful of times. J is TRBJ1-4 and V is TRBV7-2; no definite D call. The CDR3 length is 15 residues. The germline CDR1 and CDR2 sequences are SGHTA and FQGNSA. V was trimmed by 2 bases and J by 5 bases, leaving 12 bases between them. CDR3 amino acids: CASSLSNSRNEKLFF. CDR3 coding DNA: TGTGCCAGCAGCTTATCTAACAGCCGCAATGAAAAACTGTTTTTT. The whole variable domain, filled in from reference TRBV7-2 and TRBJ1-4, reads GAGVSQSPSNKVTEKGKDVELRCDPISGHTALYWYRQSLGQGLEFLIYFQGNSAPDKSGLPSDRFSAERTGGSVSTLTIQRTQQEDSAVYLCASSLSNSRNEKLFFGSGTQLSVL.

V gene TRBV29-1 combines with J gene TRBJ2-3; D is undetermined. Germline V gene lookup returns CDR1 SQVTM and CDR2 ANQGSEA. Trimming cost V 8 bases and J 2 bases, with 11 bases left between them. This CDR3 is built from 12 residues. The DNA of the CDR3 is TGCAGCCTCGCCAGGTACACAGATACGCAGTATTTT. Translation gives CSLARYTDTQYF.

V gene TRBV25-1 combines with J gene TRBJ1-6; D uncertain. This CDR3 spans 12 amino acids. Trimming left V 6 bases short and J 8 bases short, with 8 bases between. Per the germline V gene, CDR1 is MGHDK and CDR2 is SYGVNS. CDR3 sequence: CASRWGDSPLHF. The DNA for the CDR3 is TGTGCCAGCAGATGGGGAGATTCACCCCTCCACTTT.

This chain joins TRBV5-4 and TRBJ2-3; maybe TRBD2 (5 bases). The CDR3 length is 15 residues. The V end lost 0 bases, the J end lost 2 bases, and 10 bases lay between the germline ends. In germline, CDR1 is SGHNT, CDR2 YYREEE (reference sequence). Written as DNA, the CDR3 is TGTGCCAGCAGCTTGGCTGAGGGTTCCACAGATACGCAGTATTTT. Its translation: CASSLAEGSTDTQYF.